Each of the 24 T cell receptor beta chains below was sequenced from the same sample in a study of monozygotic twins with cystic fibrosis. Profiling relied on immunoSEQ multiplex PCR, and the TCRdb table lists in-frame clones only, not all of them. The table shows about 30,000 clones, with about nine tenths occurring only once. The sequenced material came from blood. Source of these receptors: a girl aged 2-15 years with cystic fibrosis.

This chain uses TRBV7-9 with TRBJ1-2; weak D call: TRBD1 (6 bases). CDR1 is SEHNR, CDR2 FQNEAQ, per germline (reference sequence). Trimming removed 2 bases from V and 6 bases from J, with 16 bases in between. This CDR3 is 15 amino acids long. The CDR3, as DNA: TGTGCCAGCAGCTTAAAGGGGGGTGAGCAGGATGGCTACACCTTC. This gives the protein CASSLKGGEQDGYTF.

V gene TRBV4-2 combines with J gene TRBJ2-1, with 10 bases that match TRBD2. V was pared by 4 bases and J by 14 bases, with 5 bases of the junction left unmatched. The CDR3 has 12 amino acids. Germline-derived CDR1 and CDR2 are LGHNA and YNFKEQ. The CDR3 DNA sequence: TGTGCCAGCAGCCTAAGCGGGGGGGTGGAGTTCTTC. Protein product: CASSLSGGVEFF.

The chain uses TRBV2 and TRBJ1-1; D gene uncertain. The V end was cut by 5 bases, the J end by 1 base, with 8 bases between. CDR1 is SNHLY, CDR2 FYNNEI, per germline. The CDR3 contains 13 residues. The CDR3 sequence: CASSSQPNTEAFF. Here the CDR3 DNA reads TGTGCCAGCAGTAGTCAGCCGAACACTGAAGCTTTCTTT.

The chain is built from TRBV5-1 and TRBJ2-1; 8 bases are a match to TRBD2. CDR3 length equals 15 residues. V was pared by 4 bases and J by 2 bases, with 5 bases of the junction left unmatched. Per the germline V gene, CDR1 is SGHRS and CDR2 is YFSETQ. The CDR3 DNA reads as TGCGCCAGCAGCCGCGACGGGGGGGCCTACAATGAGCAGTTCTTC. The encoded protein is CASSRDGGAYNEQFF.

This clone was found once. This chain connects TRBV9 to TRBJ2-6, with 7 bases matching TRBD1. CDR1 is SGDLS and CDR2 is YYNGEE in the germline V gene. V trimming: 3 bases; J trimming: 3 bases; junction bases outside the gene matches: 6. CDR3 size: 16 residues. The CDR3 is CASSATGVGGANVLTF. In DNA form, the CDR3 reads TGTGCCAGCAGCGCCACAGGGGTAGGTGGGGCCAACGTCCTGACTTTC.

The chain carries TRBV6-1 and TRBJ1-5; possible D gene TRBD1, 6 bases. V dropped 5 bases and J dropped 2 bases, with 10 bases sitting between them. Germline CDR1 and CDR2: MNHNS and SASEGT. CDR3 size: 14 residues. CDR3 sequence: CASSRTERNQPQHF. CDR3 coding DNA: TGTGCCAGCAGTAGGACAGAGCGCAATCAGCCCCAGCATTTT.

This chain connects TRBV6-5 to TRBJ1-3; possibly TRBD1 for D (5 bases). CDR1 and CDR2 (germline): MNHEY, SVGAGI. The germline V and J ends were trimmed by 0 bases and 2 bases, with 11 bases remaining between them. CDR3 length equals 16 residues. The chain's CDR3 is CASSYSRGRAGNTIYF. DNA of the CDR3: TGTGCCAGCAGTTACTCGAGGGGTAGGGCTGGAAACACCATATATTTT.

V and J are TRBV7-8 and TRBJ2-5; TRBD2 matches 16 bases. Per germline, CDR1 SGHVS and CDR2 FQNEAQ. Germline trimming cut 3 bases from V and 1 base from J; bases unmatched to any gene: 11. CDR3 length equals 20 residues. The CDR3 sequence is CASSFRYPGTSGGVQETQYF. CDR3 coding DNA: TGTGCCAGCAGCTTTCGATATCCCGGGACTAGCGGGGGGGTCCAAGAGACCCAGTACTTC.

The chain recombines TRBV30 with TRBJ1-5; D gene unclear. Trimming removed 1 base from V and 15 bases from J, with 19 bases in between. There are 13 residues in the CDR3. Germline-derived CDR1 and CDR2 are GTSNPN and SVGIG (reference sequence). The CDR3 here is CAWSADPYYGVHF. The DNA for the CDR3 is TGTGCCTGGAGTGCAGACCCCTACTATGGAGTGCATTTT.

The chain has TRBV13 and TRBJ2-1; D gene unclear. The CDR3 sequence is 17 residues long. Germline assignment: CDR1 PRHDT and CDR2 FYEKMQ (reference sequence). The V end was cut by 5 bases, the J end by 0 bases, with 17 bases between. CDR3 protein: CASSTLNSSRSYNEQFF. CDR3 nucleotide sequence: TGTGCCAGCAGCACCCTTAATAGCAGCCGCTCCTACAATGAGCAGTTCTTC.

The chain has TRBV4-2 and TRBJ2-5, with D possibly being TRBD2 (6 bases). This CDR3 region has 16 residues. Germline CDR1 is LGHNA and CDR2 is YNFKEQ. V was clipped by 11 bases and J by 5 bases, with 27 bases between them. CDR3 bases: TGTGCCCCAACAGCCCAGGTTAGCGGCCCCAGGGAGACCCAGTACTTC. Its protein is CAPTAQVSGPRETQYF.

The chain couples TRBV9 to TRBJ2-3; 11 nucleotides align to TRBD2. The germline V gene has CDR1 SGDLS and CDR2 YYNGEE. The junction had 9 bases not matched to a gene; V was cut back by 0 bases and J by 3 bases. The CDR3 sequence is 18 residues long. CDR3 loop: CASSVALFLAGGTDTQYF. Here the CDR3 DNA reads TGTGCCAGCAGCGTAGCTTTGTTCTTAGCGGGGGGGACAGATACGCAGTATTTT.

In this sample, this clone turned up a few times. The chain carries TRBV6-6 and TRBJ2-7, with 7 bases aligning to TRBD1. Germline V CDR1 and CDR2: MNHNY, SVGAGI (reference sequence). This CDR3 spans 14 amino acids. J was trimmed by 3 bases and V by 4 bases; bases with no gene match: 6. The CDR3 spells CASSWGDRVYEQYF. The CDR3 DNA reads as TGTGCCAGCAGTTGGGGAGACAGGGTCTACGAGCAGTACTTC.

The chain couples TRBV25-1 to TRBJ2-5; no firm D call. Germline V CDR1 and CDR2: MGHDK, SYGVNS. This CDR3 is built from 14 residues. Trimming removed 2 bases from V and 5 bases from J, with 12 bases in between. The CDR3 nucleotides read TGTGCCAGCAGTGAACTAAGGGTAGGGGAGACCCAGTACTTC. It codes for CASSELRVGETQYF.

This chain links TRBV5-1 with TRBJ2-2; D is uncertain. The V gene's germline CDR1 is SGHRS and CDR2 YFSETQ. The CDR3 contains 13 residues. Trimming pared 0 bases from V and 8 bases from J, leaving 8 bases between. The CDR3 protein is CASSLASIGELFF. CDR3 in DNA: TGCGCCAGCAGCTTGGCGTCGATAGGGGAGCTGTTTTTT. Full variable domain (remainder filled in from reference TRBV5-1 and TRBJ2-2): KAGVTQTPRYLIKTRGQQVTLSCSPISGHRSVSWYQQTPGQGLQFLFEYFSETQRNKGNFPGRFSGRQFSNSRSEMNVSTLELGDSALYLCASSLASIGELFFGEGSRLTVL.

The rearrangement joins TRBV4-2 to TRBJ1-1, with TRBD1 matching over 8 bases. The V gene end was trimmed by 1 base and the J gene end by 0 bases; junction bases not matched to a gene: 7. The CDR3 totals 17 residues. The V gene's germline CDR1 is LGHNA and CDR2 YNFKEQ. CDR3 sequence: CASSQGTSDRVNTEAFF. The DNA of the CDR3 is TGTGCCAGCAGCCAAGGTACTTCGGACAGGGTGAACACTGAAGCTTTCTTT.

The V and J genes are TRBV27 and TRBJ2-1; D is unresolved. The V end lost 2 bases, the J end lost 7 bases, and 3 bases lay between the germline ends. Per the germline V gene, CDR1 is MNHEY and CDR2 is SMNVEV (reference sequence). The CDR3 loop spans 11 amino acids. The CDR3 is CASSLGNEQFF. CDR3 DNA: TGTGCCAGCAGTTTAGGGAATGAGCAGTTCTTC.

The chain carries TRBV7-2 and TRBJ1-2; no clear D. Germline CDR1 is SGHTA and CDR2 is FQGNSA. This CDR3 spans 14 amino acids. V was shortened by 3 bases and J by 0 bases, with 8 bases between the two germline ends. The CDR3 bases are TGTGCCAGCAGCTTGACGGCAACTAACTATGGCTACACCTTC. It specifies CASSLTATNYGYTF.

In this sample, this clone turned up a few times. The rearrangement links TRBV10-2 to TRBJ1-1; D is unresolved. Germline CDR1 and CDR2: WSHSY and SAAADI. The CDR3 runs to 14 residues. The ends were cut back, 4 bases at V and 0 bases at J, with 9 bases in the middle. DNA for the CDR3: TGCGCCAGCAGTGGAAGGGCATTGAACACTGAAGCTTTCTTT. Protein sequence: CASSGRALNTEAFF.

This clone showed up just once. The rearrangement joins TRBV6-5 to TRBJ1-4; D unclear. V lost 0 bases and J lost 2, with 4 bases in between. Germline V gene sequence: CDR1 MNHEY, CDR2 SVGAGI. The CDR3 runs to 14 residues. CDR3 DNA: TGTGCCAGCAGTTACTCGAGGACTAATGAAAAACTGTTTTTT. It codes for CASSYSRTNEKLFF.

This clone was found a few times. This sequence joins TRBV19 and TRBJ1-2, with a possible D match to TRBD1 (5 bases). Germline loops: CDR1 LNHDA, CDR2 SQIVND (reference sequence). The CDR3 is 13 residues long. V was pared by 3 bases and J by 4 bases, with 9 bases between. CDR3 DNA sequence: TGTGCCAGTAGTATCCGAACAGGCTATGGCTACACCTTC. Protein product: CASSIRTGYGYTF.

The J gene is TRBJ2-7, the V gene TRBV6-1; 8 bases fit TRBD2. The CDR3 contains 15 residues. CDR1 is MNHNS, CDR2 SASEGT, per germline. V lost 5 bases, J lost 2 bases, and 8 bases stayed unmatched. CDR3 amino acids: CASSFSLAGPYEQYF. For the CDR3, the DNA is TGTGCCAGCAGTTTCAGTCTAGCGGGCCCCTACGAGCAGTACTTC.

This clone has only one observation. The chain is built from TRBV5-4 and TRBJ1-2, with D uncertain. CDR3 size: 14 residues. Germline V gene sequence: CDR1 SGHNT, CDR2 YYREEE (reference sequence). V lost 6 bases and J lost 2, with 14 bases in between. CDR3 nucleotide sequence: TGTGCCAGCACCCCCGAAGGCAGGAACTATGGCTACACCTTC. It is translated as CASTPEGRNYGYTF.

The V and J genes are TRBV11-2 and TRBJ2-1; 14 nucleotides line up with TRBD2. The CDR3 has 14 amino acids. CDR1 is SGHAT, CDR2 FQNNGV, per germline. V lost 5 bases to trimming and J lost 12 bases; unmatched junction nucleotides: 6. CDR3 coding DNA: TGTGCCAGCAGCCCCGGACTAGCGGGGGGAGGGCAGTTCTTC. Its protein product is CASSPGLAGGGQFF.